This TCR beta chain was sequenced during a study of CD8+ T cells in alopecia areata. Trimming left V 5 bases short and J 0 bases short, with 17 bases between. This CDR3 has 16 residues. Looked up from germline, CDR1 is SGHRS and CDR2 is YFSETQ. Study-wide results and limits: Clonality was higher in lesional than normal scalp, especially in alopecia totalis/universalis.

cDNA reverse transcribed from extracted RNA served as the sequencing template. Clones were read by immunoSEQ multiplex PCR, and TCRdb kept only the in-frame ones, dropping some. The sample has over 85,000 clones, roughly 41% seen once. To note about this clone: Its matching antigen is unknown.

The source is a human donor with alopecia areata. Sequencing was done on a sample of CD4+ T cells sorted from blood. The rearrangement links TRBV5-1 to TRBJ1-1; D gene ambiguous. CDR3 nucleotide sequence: TGCGCCAGCAGGCTGGGTCTCATCCGGATGAACACTGAAGCTTTCTTT. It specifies CASRLGLIRMNTEAFF.